What follows are 32 T cell receptor beta chains derived from one specimen sequenced in a study of TIL therapy for anti-PD-1-resistant metastatic lung cancer. Time point described: pre-treatment sample, taken before nivolumab and TIL therapy. Most excised metastases sampled were pleural nodules or supraclavicular lymph nodes. The immunoSEQ assay was v3. Here immunoSEQ multiplex PCR was the method, and the copy in TCRdb shows in-frame clones only, minus some. The repertoire holds 9,500 to 15,000 clones, with about three fifths as singletons. The starting material was tumor tissue, obtained at baseline. The receptors shown here come from a person aged 30 to 80 with non-small cell lung cancer.

The chain combines TRBV10-3 with TRBJ2-7; D call uncertain. The CDR3 consists of 9 residues. From germline, CDR1 is ENHRY and CDR2 SYGVKD. The ends were cut back, 8 bases at V and 6 bases at J, with 5 bases in the middle. CDR3 in amino acids: CAILGEQYF. The CDR3 nucleotides read TGTGCCATCTTGGGCGAGCAGTACTTC.

V is TRBV29-1 and J is TRBJ2-1; 9 positions match TRBD2. There are 14 residues in the CDR3. Germline CDR1 reads SQVTM; CDR2 reads ANQGSEA. The CDR3 loop is CPAAGGGAHNEQFF. In DNA form, the CDR3 reads TGCCCCGCCGCGGGGGGGGGAGCGCACAATGAGCAGTTCTTC.

The chain recombines TRBV27 with TRBJ2-7; 8 nucleotides align to TRBD1. The length of the CDR3 is 16 residues. After removal of 6 bases from V and 6 bases from J, the junction contained 16 bases not matched to a gene. Per the germline V gene, CDR1 is MNHEY and CDR2 is SMNVEV (reference sequence). The DNA of the CDR3 is TGTGCCAGCAGGGGGATGCAGGGGGCAACGCCTTCCGAGCAGTACTTC. Amino acids: CASRGMQGATPSEQYF.

The chain joins TRBV28 to TRBJ2-7; 8 nucleotides line up with TRBD2. V was clipped by 3 bases and J by 4 bases; unmatched bases: 5. Germline loops: CDR1 MDHEN, CDR2 SYDVKM. The length of the CDR3 is 14 residues. CDR3 sequence (DNA): TGTGCCAGCAGTTTCAGCGGGAGAAGGTACGAGCAGTACTTC. Translating it yields CASSFSGRRYEQYF.

By frequency in the sample, this clone is medium-sized (0.01 to 0.1%). The chain is built from TRBV16 and TRBJ2-3; tentatively, D is TRBD1 (5 bases). This CDR3 has 15 residues. The germline V and J ends were trimmed by 2 bases and 4 bases, with 13 bases remaining between them. Germline V gene lookup returns CDR1 KGHSY and CDR2 FQNENV. DNA for the CDR3: TGTGCCAGCAGCCAACCGGACAAGAAATCAGATACGCAGTATTTT. Its translation: CASSQPDKKSDTQYF. The complete variable domain, with remaining parts taken from reference TRBV16 and TRBJ2-3, reads GEEVAQTPKHLVRGEGQKAKLYCAPIKGHSYVFWYQQVLKNEFKFLISFQNENVFDETGMPKERFSAKCLPNSPCSLEIQATKLEDSAVYFCASSQPDKKSDTQYFGPGTRLTVL.

By frequency in the sample, this clone is medium-sized. V usage is TRBV5-8 and J usage is TRBJ1-1; tentatively, D is TRBD1 (5 bases). V was cut by 3 bases and J by 8 bases, with 11 bases left in between. Germline V lookup: CDR1 SGHTS, CDR2 YDEGEE. The CDR3 runs 12 residues. The CDR3 loop reads CASSWGTSEAFF. In nucleotides, the CDR3 is TGTGCCAGCAGCTGGGGGACTTCAGAAGCTTTCTTT.

The rearrangement uses TRBV6-5 and TRBJ2-6; D remains unclear. This CDR3 spans 16 amino acids. The ends were cut back, 2 bases at V and 1 base at J, with 9 bases in the middle. From germline, CDR1 is MNHEY and CDR2 SVGAGI. CDR3 sequence reads: CASSYEPPSGANVLTF. As DNA, the CDR3 is TGTGCCAGCAGTTACGAGCCTCCGTCTGGGGCCAACGTCCTGACTTTC.

The V call is TRBV5-6, the J call TRBJ1-6; TRBD1 is a possible D gene (5 bases). Germline lookup yields CDR1 SGHDT and CDR2 YYEEEE. Trimming removed 0 bases at V and 7 bases at J, with 8 bases between. This CDR3 spans 14 amino acids. As DNA, the CDR3 is TGTGCCAGCAGCTTGGGACAGTTAAATTCACCCCTCCACTTT. It translates to CASSLGQLNSPLHF. Variable domain in full (rest from reference TRBV5-6 and TRBJ1-6): DAGVTQSPTHLIKTRGQQVTLRCSPKSGHDTVSWYQQALGQGPQFIFQYYEEEERQRGNFPDRFSGHQFPNYSSELNVNALLLGDSALYLCASSLGQLNSPLHFGNGTRLTVT.

This clone was seen a handful of times. The rearrangement uses TRBV6-5 and TRBJ1-2; maybe TRBD1 (5 bases). The germline V gene encodes CDR1 MNHEY and CDR2 SVGAGI. The ends were cut back, 4 bases at V and 8 bases at J, with 11 bases in the middle. CDR3 size: 12 residues. CDR3 in amino acids: CASSWRGGGYTF. The CDR3 DNA is TGTGCCAGCAGTTGGAGGGGTGGGGGCTACACCTTC.

This clone was detected a few times. This chain connects TRBV7-3 to TRBJ2-2, with 8 positions matching TRBD2. Germline V lookup: CDR1 SGHTA, CDR2 FQGTGA. CDR3 length equals 16 residues. Unmatched junction bases numbered 5, after V lost 5 bases and J lost 0 bases. The DNA for the CDR3 is TGTGCCAGCAGCACGGGAGGGGCCGCGAACACCGGGGAGCTGTTTTTT. Translation gives CASSTGGAANTGELFF. The full variable domain, its missing parts supplied by reference TRBV7-3 and TRBJ2-2, is GAGVSQTPSNKVTEKGKYVELRCDPISGHTALYWYRQSLGQGPEFLIYFQGTGAADDSGLPNDRFFAVRPEGSVSTLKIQRTERGDSAVYLCASSTGGAANTGELFFGEGSRLTVL.

This rearrangement joins TRBV19 to TRBJ1-5; unclear D gene. This CDR3 has 17 amino acids. V was cut by 4 bases and J by 3 bases, with 19 bases left in between. Germline V gene sequence: CDR1 LNHDA, CDR2 SQIVND (reference sequence). The CDR3 protein is CASSKRTLEASNQPQHF. In DNA form, the CDR3 reads TGTGCCAGTAGTAAACGGACTTTAGAGGCGTCCAATCAGCCCCAGCATTTT.

The rearrangement uses TRBV5-5 and TRBJ2-3; a weak D match, TRBD2 (6 bases). Per the germline V gene, CDR1 is SGHKS and CDR2 is YYEKEE (reference sequence). This CDR3 region has 14 residues. The ends were cut back, 3 bases at V and 8 bases at J, with 16 bases in the middle. The CDR3 region has the DNA TGTGCCAGCAGCTGGACTGAGCGGGCGGGTACGCAGTATTTT. Amino acids: CASSWTERAGTQYF.

This chain joins TRBV10-3 and TRBJ1-1, with TRBD1 matching 8 bases. The CDR3 loop spans 13 amino acids. J was trimmed by 8 bases and V by 7 bases; bases with no gene match: 9. Germline lookup yields CDR1 ENHRY and CDR2 SYGVKD. The CDR3 DNA follows: TGTGCCATCAAAGGAACAGGGGGGACCGAAGCTTTCTTT. Translating gives CAIKGTGGTEAFF.

This clone has only a few counts. The V and J genes are TRBV28 and TRBJ2-1, with 10 bases aligning to TRBD1. J lost 8 bases, V lost 7 bases, and 11 bases had no gene match. The germline V gene encodes CDR1 MDHEN and CDR2 SYDVKM. The length of the CDR3 is 15 residues. This CDR3 is CASNSQGQGLYEQFF. The CDR3 DNA sequence: TGTGCCAGCAATTCCCAGGGACAGGGGCTTTATGAGCAGTTCTTC.

This clone was seen only a few times. V is TRBV19 and J is TRBJ1-5, with D perhaps TRBD1 (6 bases). V lost 8 bases to trimming and J lost 4 bases, with 12 bases between them. Germline V lookup: CDR1 LNHDA, CDR2 SQIVND (reference sequence). The CDR3 spans 13 residues. The CDR3 protein is CASSAGANQPQHF. The CDR3, as DNA: TGTGCCAGTTCCGCAGGGGCTAATCAGCCCCAGCATTTT.

The chain combines TRBV6-6 with TRBJ2-2; D may be TRBD2 (5 bases). CDR1 is MNHNY, CDR2 SVGAGI, per germline (reference sequence). The CDR3 consists of 15 residues. V dropped 0 bases and J dropped 6 bases, with 11 bases sitting between them. CDR3 nucleotides: TGTGCCAGCAGTTACTCGTTACCCGGGGCCGGGGAGCTGTTTTTT. As protein: CASSYSLPGAGELFF.

This clone was detected only a few times. The chain employs TRBV10-3 and TRBJ2-5, with D perhaps matching TRBD2 (6 bases). Trimming stripped 2 bases from V and 5 bases from J, with 15 bases between. The CDR3 has 15 residues. Germline values: CDR1 ENHRY, CDR2 SYGVKD. As DNA, the CDR3 is TGTGCCATCAGTGAGGGTGAGAGAGGGAGGGAGACCCAGTACTTC. The encoded protein is CAISEGERGRETQYF.

This clone has a handful of counts. V is TRBV29-1 and J is TRBJ1-2; D gene uncertain. V lost 7 bases, J lost 4 bases, and 10 bases lay in between. Germline-derived CDR1 and CDR2 are SQVTM and ANQGSEA. CDR3 size: 11 residues. CDR3 bases: TGCAGCGCCGACACGGTCTATGGCTACACCTTC. This translates into CSADTVYGYTF.

This clone has only a few counts. This chain links TRBV30 with TRBJ1-6, with D perhaps matching TRBD1 (6 bases). Germline CDR1 and CDR2: GTSNPN and SVGIG (reference sequence). The CDR3 runs to 15 residues. V was trimmed by 1 base and J by 7 bases, leaving 14 bases between them. CDR3 loop: CAWSDAQGRNSPLHF. CDR3 nucleotides: TGTGCCTGGAGTGACGCCCAGGGGAGGAATTCACCCCTCCACTTT.

J is TRBJ2-1 and V is TRBV27; possible D gene TRBD2, 6 bases. The V end was cut by 6 bases, the J end by 2 bases, with 14 bases between. The CDR3 consists of 15 residues. Per the germline V gene, CDR1 is MNHEY and CDR2 is SMNVEV (reference sequence). CDR3 bases: TGTGCCAGCAGGGAGCGGGTCATCACCTACAATGAGCAGTTCTTC. Translation: CASRERVITYNEQFF.

This clone is deemed medium-sized. The chain uses TRBV28 and TRBJ1-3; D is undetermined. Germline assignment: CDR1 MDHEN and CDR2 SYDVKM. Trimming left V 2 bases short and J 0 bases short, with 8 bases between. This CDR3 region has 15 residues. CDR3 residues: CASSLGRLSGNTIYF. CDR3 DNA sequence: TGTGCCAGCAGTTTAGGGCGGCTCTCTGGAAACACCATATATTTT.

This clone was found a few times. The chain is built from TRBV7-2 and TRBJ1-5; D not resolved. Trimming cost V 2 bases and J 0 bases, with 11 bases left between them. The germline gives CDR1 SGHTA, CDR2 FQGNSA. The length of the CDR3 is 16 residues. This CDR3 reads CASSLKGANSNQPQHF. The CDR3 region has the DNA TGTGCCAGCAGCTTAAAGGGCGCAAATAGCAATCAGCCCCAGCATTTT.

This clone rates as medium-sized. The rearrangement uses TRBV11-2 and TRBJ2-2; 8 bases are shared with TRBD2. CDR3 size: 16 residues. Germline CDR1 is SGHAT and CDR2 is FQNNGV. The trim removed 5 bases at V and 0 bases at J, leaving 5 bases unmatched. In nucleotides, the CDR3 is TGTGCCAGCAGCATCTTTAGCGGGGCGAACACCGGGGAGCTGTTTTTT. Translated, it gives CASSIFSGANTGELFF.

V usage is TRBV19 and J usage is TRBJ1-5, with a tentative D call TRBD1 (5 bases). The V and J ends lost 4 bases and 8 bases respectively, with 21 bases between them. Germline CDR1 LNHDA, CDR2 SQIVND (reference sequence). The CDR3 is made up of 16 amino acids. The CDR3 protein is CASSNNPSQSREPQHF. The CDR3 DNA is TGTGCCAGTAGTAACAACCCTTCGCAGAGCAGGGAGCCCCAGCATTTT.

V is TRBV28 and J is TRBJ1-2; D may be TRBD1 (6 bases). The CDR3 spans 15 residues. Trimming pared 2 bases from V and 1 base from J, leaving 11 bases between. CDR1 MDHEN and CDR2 SYDVKM come from the germline V gene. The CDR3 is CASSLDRLINYGYTF. The DNA of the CDR3 is TGTGCCAGCAGTTTAGACAGGTTAATTAACTATGGCTACACCTTC.

This chain links TRBV9 with TRBJ1-1; 8 bases agree with TRBD1. Per germline, CDR1 SGDLS and CDR2 YYNGEE. The ends lost 3 bases at V and 7 bases at J; junction bases unmatched: 2. The CDR3 spans 12 residues. CDR3 region: CASSADRGEAFF. CDR3 DNA sequence: TGTGCCAGCAGCGCAGACAGGGGTGAAGCTTTCTTT.

The rearrangement joins TRBV2 to TRBJ1-4; D is unclear. V dropped 4 bases and J dropped 10 bases, with 13 bases sitting between them. Per the germline V gene, CDR1 is SNHLY and CDR2 is FYNNEI. CDR3 length equals 13 residues. The CDR3 here is CASSADSVGKLFF. The DNA of the CDR3 is TGTGCCAGCAGTGCGGACTCAGTGGGAAAACTGTTTTTT.

The chain carries TRBV2 and TRBJ2-2; D call uncertain. CDR3 size: 17 residues. Germline V gives CDR1 SNHLY, CDR2 FYNNEI. V gave up 2 bases and J gave up 5 bases, with 18 bases separating them. The CDR3 loop reads CASSEIYSIGWTGELFF. The CDR3 bases are TGTGCCAGCAGTGAAATATATTCTATCGGGTGGACCGGGGAGCTGTTTTTT. The full variable domain, rest sourced from reference TRBV2 and TRBJ2-2, is EPEVTQTPSHQVTQMGQEVILRCVPISNHLYFYWYRQILGQKVEFLVSFYNNEISEKSEIFDDQFSVERPDGSNFTLKIRSTKLEDSAMYFCASSEIYSIGWTGELFFGEGSRLTVL.

The chain recombines TRBV10-3 with TRBJ2-1; D tentatively fits TRBD1 or TRBD2 (6 bases each). Per the germline V gene, CDR1 is ENHRY and CDR2 is SYGVKD. V lost 4 bases and J lost 5, with 18 bases in between. The CDR3 extends over 16 amino acids. CDR3 protein: CAISASGAGLNNEQFF. The CDR3 region has the DNA TGTGCCATCAGTGCCTCGGGGGCGGGGCTTAACAATGAGCAGTTCTTC.

This clone was counted between two and nine times. The chain joins TRBV28 to TRBJ2-1; 8 bases fit TRBD2. CDR1 MDHEN and CDR2 SYDVKM come from the germline V gene. Losses at the gene ends were 2 bases for V and 3 bases for J; bases not matched to a gene: 3. CDR3 length: 15 residues. CDR3 sequence reads: CASSLGGTSYNEQFF. CDR3 DNA: TGTGCCAGCAGTTTAGGGGGGACTAGCTACAATGAGCAGTTCTTC.

This clone was counted a few times. This chain connects TRBV7-9 to TRBJ2-7; D possibly uses TRBD1 or TRBD2 (6 bases each). The CDR3 loop spans 16 amino acids. From germline, CDR1 is SEHNR and CDR2 FQNEAQ (reference sequence). V was pared by 4 bases and J by 3 bases, with 19 bases between. This chain's CDR3 is CASSSRGGRGLYEQYF. CDR3 nucleotides: TGTGCCAGCAGCTCTAGAGGGGGACGGGGGCTCTACGAGCAGTACTTC. Together with reference TRBV7-9 and TRBJ2-7, the CDR3 gives the full variable domain: DTGVSQNPRHKITKRGQNVTFRCDPISEHNRLYWYRQTLGQGPEFLTYFQNEAQLEKSRLLSDRFSAERPKGSFSTLEIQRTEQGDSAMYLCASSSRGGRGLYEQYFGPGTRLTVT.

The V call is TRBV18, the J call TRBJ2-7, with a weak D call TRBD2 (5 bases). CDR3 length: 12 residues. Germline assignment: CDR1 KGHSH and CDR2 LQKENI. Trimming took 2 bases from V and 5 from J, leaving 7 bases between them. CDR3 DNA: TGTGCCAGCTCACCATTCGGGGACGAGCAGTACTTC. Protein product: CASSPFGDEQYF. The whole variable domain, remainder taken from reference TRBV18 and TRBJ2-7, is NAGVMQNPRHLVRRRGQEARLRCSPMKGHSHVYWYRQLPEEGLKFMVYLQKENIIDESGMPKERFSAEFPKEGPSILRIQQVVRGDSAAYFCASSPFGDEQYFGPGTRLTVT.